This T cell receptor beta chain was sequenced for a study of T cells in Graves' hyperthyroidism and ophthalmopathy. This clonotype was seen only a few times. What was amplified from RNA transcripts were TCR beta CDR3 regions. RT-PCR in the first round (using the HTBI primer set) targeted the TCR CDR3. TCRdb processed the multiplex PCR reads anew with MiXCR; each CDR3 protein has one entry. The repertoire holds more than 500,000 distinct CDR3 sequences, with 15% to 20% as singletons. Germline trimming cut 8 bases from V and 1 base from J; bases unmatched to any gene: 19. Germline CDR1 SGHTA, CDR2 FQGNSA. The CDR3 is 18 amino acids.

The specimen was blood. The chain is built from TRBV7-2 and TRBJ2-5; 7 positions agree with TRBD1. The clonotype comes from a young woman with Graves' hyperthyroidism. The CDR3 nucleotides read TGTGCCAGCTCACCGTTCAGACAGGGACCGGGCCTCCAAGAGACCCAGTACTTC. This gives the protein CASSPFRQGPGLQETQYF.